The present TCR beta chain was sequenced within a study of response to subunit inactivated influenza vaccine. General study results and limits: Authors suggested that a seasonal influenza vaccination recruits few new T cells each time.

The length of the CDR3 is 15 residues. Per the germline V gene, CDR1 is LNHNV and CDR2 is YYDKDF (reference sequence). V lost 0 bases and J 2 bases, leaving 11 bases between the germline ends. Comment on this clonotype: Its cognate antigen is unknown.

Via MiXCR, TCRdb re-called the RT-PCR reads, giving one row per CDR3 protein. This table has around 790,000 distinct CDR3 sequences, around 20% appearing once. The rearrangement links TRBV15 to TRBJ2-7, with D possibly being TRBD1 (5 bases). This clonotype originated in a man over 45 who received an inactivated influenza vaccine. The specimen was PBMCs from blood, collected about 5 days after vaccination. DNA of the CDR3: TGTGCCACCAGCAGAGATTTAGGGGAAACCTACGAGCAGTACTTC. Its protein is CATSRDLGETYEQYF.